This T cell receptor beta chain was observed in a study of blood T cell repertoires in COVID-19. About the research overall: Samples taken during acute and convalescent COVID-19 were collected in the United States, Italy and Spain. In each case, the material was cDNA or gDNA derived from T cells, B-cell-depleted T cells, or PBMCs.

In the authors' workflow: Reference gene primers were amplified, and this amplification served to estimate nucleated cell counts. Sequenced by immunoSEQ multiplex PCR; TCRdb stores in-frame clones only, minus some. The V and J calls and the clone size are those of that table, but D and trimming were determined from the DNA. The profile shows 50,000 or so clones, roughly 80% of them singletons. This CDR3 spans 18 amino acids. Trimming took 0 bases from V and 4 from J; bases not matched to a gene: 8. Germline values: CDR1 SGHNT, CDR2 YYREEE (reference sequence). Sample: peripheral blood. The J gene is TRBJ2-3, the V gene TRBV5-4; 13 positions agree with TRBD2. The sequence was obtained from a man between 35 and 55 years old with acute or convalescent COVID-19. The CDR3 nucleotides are TGTGCCAGCAGCTTGGGACTAGCGGGGGGAGCGGGCCCAGATACGCAGTATTTT. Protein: CASSLGLAGGAGPDTQYF.